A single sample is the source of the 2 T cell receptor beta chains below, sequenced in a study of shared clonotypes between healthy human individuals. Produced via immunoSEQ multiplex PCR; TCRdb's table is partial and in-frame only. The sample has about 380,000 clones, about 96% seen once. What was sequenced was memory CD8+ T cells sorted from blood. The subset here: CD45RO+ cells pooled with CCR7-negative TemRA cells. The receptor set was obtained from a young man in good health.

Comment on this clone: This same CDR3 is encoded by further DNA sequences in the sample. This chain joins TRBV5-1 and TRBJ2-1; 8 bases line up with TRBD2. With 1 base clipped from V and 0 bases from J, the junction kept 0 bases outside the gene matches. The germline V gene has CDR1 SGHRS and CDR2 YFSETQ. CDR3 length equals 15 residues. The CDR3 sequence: CASSLSGSSYNEQFF. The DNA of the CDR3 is TGCGCCAGCAGCTTGAGCGGGAGCTCCTACAATGAGCAGTTCTTC.

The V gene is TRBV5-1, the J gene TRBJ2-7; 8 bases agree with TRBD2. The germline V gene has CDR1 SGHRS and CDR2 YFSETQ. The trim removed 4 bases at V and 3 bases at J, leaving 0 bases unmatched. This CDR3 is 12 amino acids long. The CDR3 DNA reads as TGCGCCAGCAGCGGGACTAGCTACGAGCAGTACTTC. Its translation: CASSGTSYEQYF.